A few counts support the clone carrying this T cell receptor beta chain. V lost 4 bases to trimming and J lost 6 bases, with 13 bases between them. The CDR3 runs 13 residues. Germline V gene data show CDR1 as MGHDK and CDR2 as SYGVNS. Before the COVID-19 pandemic, during about 2011-2019, CD4+ T cells were taken from unexposed donors. This record belongs to a study of CD4 T cells in relation to SARS-CoV-2 and coronaviruses. This table comes from immunoSEQ multiplex PCR, and its TCRdb copy is limited to in-frame clones, with some not included. The sample lists about 65,000 clones, over 80% occurring once.

The TCR sequence derives from a human donor in good health. The rearrangement joins TRBV25-1 to TRBJ2-7, with a possible D match to TRBD1 (6 bases). Sequencing was performed on memory CD4+ T cells from PBMCs. CDR3 in DNA: TGTGCCAGCAGTGTGACAGGTTTTGGCGAGCAGTACTTC. Translation: CASSVTGFGEQYF.